The 32 T cell receptor beta chains in this list originate from one sample, sequenced in a study of OX40 agonist ivuxolimab in advanced cancers. The table came from immunoSEQ multiplex PCR; TCRdb's copy has only in-frame clones and leaves some out. The table records 75,000 to 100,000 clones, roughly 93% of them present only once. This specimen was CD4+ or CD8+ T cells sorted from blood, taken in a trial of the OX40 agonist ivuxolimab. All receptors come from an adult with an advanced solid tumor such as melanoma, head and neck, liver or kidney cancer.

The chain has TRBV5-4 and TRBJ2-1, with 7 bases that match TRBD2. In germline, CDR1 is SGHNT, CDR2 YYREEE (reference sequence). This CDR3 comprises 14 residues. After removal of 3 bases from V and 2 bases from J, the junction contained 2 bases not matched to a gene. The CDR3 sequence is CASSSRGAYNEQFF. The CDR3 bases are TGTGCCAGCAGCTCCCGGGGGGCCTACAATGAGCAGTTCTTC.

The chain uses TRBV28 and TRBJ1-4, with D hard to call. The CDR3 loop spans 11 amino acids. Germline V gene sequence: CDR1 MDHEN, CDR2 SYDVKM. Trimming pared 4 bases from V and 8 bases from J, leaving 5 bases between. CDR3 region: CASSYREKLFF. The CDR3 DNA sequence: TGTGCCAGCAGTTACAGAGAAAAACTGTTTTTT.

The V gene is TRBV7-3, the J gene TRBJ1-2; D uncertain. V lost 4 bases to trimming and J lost 7 bases, with 13 bases between them. Looked up from germline, CDR1 is SGHTA and CDR2 is FQGTGA. The CDR3 spans 13 residues. CDR3: CASSSNTQSGYTF. The CDR3 DNA reads as TGTGCCAGCAGCTCAAATACCCAGTCTGGCTACACCTTC.

The CDR3 reads CASSYGTGESEQYF. The CDR3 DNA reads as TGTGCCAGTAGCTACGGGACAGGGGAATCCGAGCAGTACTTC. The V call is TRBV19, the J call TRBJ2-7; 10 nucleotides line up with TRBD1. With V trimmed by 6 bases and J by 6 bases, 8 bases remained unmatched. The germline gives CDR1 LNHDA, CDR2 SQIVND (reference sequence). The CDR3 has 14 amino acids.

V and J are TRBV4-3 and TRBJ2-5; no clear D. Between the trimmed V and J ends, which lost 0 bases and 1 base, there was a span of 12 bases. This CDR3 is 16 amino acids long. In germline, CDR1 is LGHNA, CDR2 YSLEER. CDR3 nucleotide sequence: TGCGCCAGCAGCCAAGATATTAAGTTCTCCCAAGAGACCCAGTACTTC. Translated: CASSQDIKFSQETQYF.

This clone was seen just once. The rearrangement links TRBV29-1 to TRBJ2-3; 9 bases line up with TRBD1. The germline V gene encodes CDR1 SQVTM and CDR2 ANQGSEA. The CDR3 loop spans 13 amino acids. V trimming: 7 bases; J trimming: 5 bases; junction bases outside the gene matches: 7. CDR3 amino acids: CSGNRGLIDTQYF. CDR3 nucleotide sequence: TGCAGCGGGAACAGGGGGCTGATAGATACGCAGTATTTT.

V gene TRBV27 combines with J gene TRBJ2-2, with 9 bases fitting TRBD2. The CDR3 is 17 amino acids. Germline V gene sequence: CDR1 MNHEY, CDR2 SMNVEV (reference sequence). V was pared by 3 bases and J by 2 bases, with 7 bases of the junction left unmatched. CDR3 residues: CASSLGKTSGNTGELFF. CDR3 DNA sequence: TGTGCCAGCAGTTTGGGGAAGACTAGCGGAAACACCGGGGAGCTGTTTTTT.

The genes are TRBV18 and TRBJ2-7; D remains unclear. From germline, CDR1 is KGHSH and CDR2 LQKENI. The V end lost 3 bases, the J end lost 2 bases, and 5 bases lay between the germline ends. The CDR3 has 12 residues. The CDR3 coding sequence is TGTGCCAGCTCACCTGAGACCTACGAGCAGTACTTC. Protein sequence: CASSPETYEQYF.

J is TRBJ2-3 and V is TRBV29-1, with 8 bases aligning to TRBD2. V dropped 5 bases and J dropped 1; count of bases not matched to a gene: 5. CDR1 and CDR2 (germline): SQVTM, ANQGSEA. This CDR3 has 14 amino acids. CDR3 residues: CSVLLAVGTDTQYF. In DNA, the CDR3 is TGCAGCGTTCTACTAGCGGTGGGCACAGATACGCAGTATTTT.

The gene calls are TRBV27 and TRBJ2-1, with 7 bases fitting TRBD1. The CDR3 spans 13 residues. Germline lookup yields CDR1 MNHEY and CDR2 SMNVEV (reference sequence). The trim removed 5 bases at V and 5 bases at J, leaving 3 bases unmatched. CDR3 sequence reads: CASSRQGNNEQFF. The CDR3, as DNA: TGTGCCAGCAGTCGACAGGGCAACAATGAGCAGTTCTTC.

The chain recombines TRBV25-1 with TRBJ1-5; D gene ambiguous. From germline, CDR1 is MGHDK and CDR2 SYGVNS. V lost 3 bases to trimming and J lost 2 bases, with 5 bases between them. This CDR3 comprises 13 residues. CDR3: CASSDRGNQPQHF. The CDR3 DNA reads as TGTGCCAGCAGTGATCGGGGCAATCAGCCCCAGCATTTT.

This rearrangement joins TRBV5-1 to TRBJ1-1; D remains unclear. The CDR3 has 14 amino acids. Germline lookup yields CDR1 SGHRS and CDR2 YFSETQ. The V end was cut by 0 bases, the J end by 4 bases, with 10 bases between. In DNA form, the CDR3 reads TGCGCCAGCAGCTTGGGCGTGGGTTCCACTGAAGCTTTCTTT. As protein: CASSLGVGSTEAFF.

V gene TRBV27 combines with J gene TRBJ2-5; 9 bases agree with TRBD1. V shed 5 bases and J 2 bases; nucleotides not matched to a gene: 9. This CDR3 has 16 amino acids. Germline V gene sequence: CDR1 MNHEY, CDR2 SMNVEV (reference sequence). CDR3 residues: CASSAYRGRGQETQYF. The CDR3 coding sequence is TGTGCCAGCAGTGCCTACAGGGGGCGCGGGCAAGAGACCCAGTACTTC.

V is TRBV4-1 and J is TRBJ1-2; D not certain. This CDR3 comprises 15 residues. V dropped 0 bases and J dropped 8 bases, with 16 bases sitting between them. Looked up from germline, CDR1 is MGHRA and CDR2 is YSYEKL. CDR3 amino acids: CASSQDSTAAWGYTF. The DNA of the CDR3 is TGCGCCAGCAGCCAAGATAGCACAGCCGCCTGGGGCTACACCTTC.

The chain joins TRBV7-2 to TRBJ2-1; either TRBD1 or TRBD2 may fit D (5 bases each). Trimming pared 4 bases from V and 4 bases from J, leaving 14 bases between. The CDR3 runs to 15 residues. Per the germline V gene, CDR1 is SGHTA and CDR2 is FQGNSA. CDR3 DNA sequence: TGTGCCAGCAGCTCAGGGAGTATAGCATACAATGAGCAGTTCTTC. It yields the protein CASSSGSIAYNEQFF.

About this clone itself: The sample holds other DNA sequences that translate to the same CDR3. The chain employs TRBV2 and TRBJ2-6; D tentatively fits TRBD1 or TRBD2 (5 bases each). The CDR3 covers 15 residues. V was shortened by 3 bases and J by 0 bases, with 6 bases between the two germline ends. CDR1 is SNHLY, CDR2 FYNNEI, per germline. The CDR3 is CASSERGSGANVLTF. In DNA, the CDR3 is TGTGCCAGCAGTGAGAGGGGCTCTGGGGCCAACGTCCTGACTTTC.

The genes are TRBV5-1 and TRBJ2-4; TRBD2 matches at 15 bases. V lost 4 bases and J lost 7; bases outside the gene matches: 3. The CDR3 covers 15 residues. CDR1 and CDR2 (germline): SGHRS, YFSETQ. The DNA of the CDR3 is TGCGCCAGCAGCGCGGGGACTAGCGGGAGGAACATTCAGTACTTC. Translation: CASSAGTSGRNIQYF.

The chain combines TRBV5-5 with TRBJ1-4; D gene uncertain. The germline gives CDR1 SGHKS, CDR2 YYEKEE (reference sequence). V was cut by 2 bases and J by 2 bases, with 10 bases left in between. The CDR3 runs 15 residues. CDR3 in amino acids: CASSFEGSTNEKLFF. CDR3 in DNA: TGTGCCAGCAGCTTTGAAGGGAGCACTAATGAAAAACTGTTTTTT.

The chain employs TRBV9 and TRBJ2-3; TRBD2 matches 12 bases. The CDR3 consists of 17 residues. From germline, CDR1 is SGDLS and CDR2 YYNGEE. V shed 0 bases and J 12 bases; nucleotides not matched to a gene: 14. The CDR3 DNA sequence: TGTGCCAGCAGCGTAGATTTGACTAGCGGGGGCATATACGCACAGTATTTT. This gives the protein CASSVDLTSGGIYAQYF. The full variable domain, rest sourced from reference TRBV9 and TRBJ2-3, is DSGVTQTPKHLITATGQRVTLRCSPRSGDLSVYWYQQSLDQGLQFLIQYYNGEERAKGNILERFSAQQFPDLHSELNLSSLELGDSALYFCASSVDLTSGGIYAQYFGPGTRLTVL.

This sequence joins TRBV19 and TRBJ2-3; TRBD1 is a possible D gene (5 bases). Germline values: CDR1 LNHDA, CDR2 SQIVND (reference sequence). The CDR3 totals 14 residues. Trimming removed 1 base at V and 2 bases at J, with 7 bases between. The DNA for the CDR3 is TGTGCCAGTAGTATAGGGACACTCACAGATACGCAGTATTTT. Translated, it gives CASSIGTLTDTQYF.

This chain uses TRBV6-6 with TRBJ1-1, with D hard to call. The CDR3 totals 12 residues. Per germline, CDR1 MNHNY and CDR2 SVGAGI (reference sequence). The V end lost 9 bases, the J end lost 2 bases, and 10 bases lay between the germline ends. The CDR3 DNA reads TGTGCCAGTAGTAGGACTAACACTGAAGCTTTCTTT. This translates into CASSRTNTEAFF.

CDR3 in DNA: TGCAGCGTTGCGCTTGTACAGGGGTCTAACTATGGCTACACCTTC. It encodes CSVALVQGSNYGYTF. V usage is TRBV29-1 and J usage is TRBJ1-2, with 7 bases fitting TRBD1. Germline lookup yields CDR1 SQVTM and CDR2 ANQGSEA. CDR3 length equals 15 residues. V shed 4 bases and J 0 bases; nucleotides not matched to a gene: 8.

The chain carries TRBV9 and TRBJ2-7; D could derive from TRBD1 or TRBD2 (6 bases each). The CDR3 is 14 amino acids. Per the germline V gene, CDR1 is SGDLS and CDR2 is YYNGEE. The germline V and J ends were trimmed by 0 bases and 6 bases, with 13 bases remaining between them. The CDR3 coding sequence is TGTGCCAGCAGCGTAGACGGGGGCAGGCCCGAGCAGTACTTC. Its translation is CASSVDGGRPEQYF.

The chain recombines TRBV7-5 with TRBJ1-5. TRBV7-5 is an annotated pseudogene. The CDR3 is 13 residues long. The DNA for the CDR3 is TGTGTCAGAAGCAAGTTTGGCAATCAGCCCCAGCATTTT. Its protein is CVRSKFGNQPQHF.

The chain links TRBV5-1 to TRBJ1-4; 8 bases fit TRBD1. The germline CDR1 and CDR2 sequences are SGHRS and YFSETQ. The J segment lost 4 bases and the V segment lost 4 bases, leaving 6 bases of the junction unmatched. The CDR3 covers 15 residues. This CDR3 is CASSLQGAINEKLFF. CDR3 DNA sequence: TGCGCCAGCAGCCTTCAGGGGGCAATTAATGAAAAACTGTTTTTT.

The CDR3 here is CAWSVLSGSNEQFF. The CDR3, as DNA: TGTGCCTGGAGTGTACTATCTGGTTCCAATGAGCAGTTCTTC. The V and J genes are TRBV30 and TRBJ2-1; D gene ambiguous. Between the trimmed V and J ends, which lost 0 bases and 6 bases, there was a span of 12 bases. Per germline, CDR1 GTSNPN and CDR2 SVGIG (reference sequence). This CDR3 is 14 amino acids long.

The V and J genes are TRBV6-5 and TRBJ2-1, with D hard to call. Germline CDR1 and CDR2: MNHEY and SVGAGI. The CDR3 spans 13 residues. Trimming pared 8 bases from V and 0 bases from J, leaving 8 bases between. The CDR3 region is CASGKGSYNEQFF. CDR3 coding DNA: TGTGCCAGCGGCAAGGGCTCCTACAATGAGCAGTTCTTC.

This chain connects TRBV7-8 to TRBJ2-1, with D perhaps TRBD2 (5 bases). CDR1 is SGHVS and CDR2 is FQNEAQ in the germline V gene. V lost 3 bases, J lost 9 bases, and 18 bases lay in between. This CDR3 comprises 15 residues. The CDR3 reads CASSLDWVRVGEQFF. For the CDR3, the DNA is TGTGCCAGCAGCTTGGACTGGGTACGGGTAGGTGAGCAGTTCTTC.

The V and J genes are TRBV29-1 and TRBJ1-5; D not certain. CDR1 is SQVTM, CDR2 ANQGSEA, per germline. Trimming shortened V by 7 bases and J by 7 bases, and 17 bases separated the two germline ends. The CDR3 length is 13 residues. In DNA, the CDR3 is TGCAGCGCAAAGGCGGATGGTGGGCAGCCCCAGCATTTT. It codes for CSAKADGGQPQHF.

The V call is TRBV9, the J call TRBJ1-2, with a tentative D call TRBD1 (6 bases). CDR3 size: 14 residues. Per germline, CDR1 SGDLS and CDR2 YYNGEE. The V and J ends lost 0 bases and 4 bases respectively, with 10 bases between them. The DNA of the CDR3 is TGTGCCAGCAGCGTAGGAGGGACATCCTATGGCTACACCTTC. Residues: CASSVGGTSYGYTF.

The chain uses TRBV27 and TRBJ1-2; 12 nucleotides agree with TRBD1. Germline CDR1 is MNHEY and CDR2 is SMNVEV (reference sequence). J was trimmed by 4 bases and V by 4 bases; bases with no gene match: 7. This CDR3 contains 16 residues. CDR3 protein: CASSSPGTGGAYGYTF. DNA of the CDR3: TGTGCCAGCAGTTCACCCGGGACAGGGGGCGCCTATGGCTACACCTTC.

A remark on this clone: This CDR3 is also generated by other DNA sequences in the sample. The J gene is TRBJ1-3, the V gene TRBV9, with D uncertain. This CDR3 spans 14 amino acids. Germline assignment: CDR1 SGDLS and CDR2 YYNGEE. V was cut by 0 bases and J by 1 base, with 5 bases left in between. This CDR3 is CASSVVGSGNTIYF. The CDR3 DNA is TGTGCCAGCAGCGTAGTTGGTTCTGGAAACACCATATATTTT.